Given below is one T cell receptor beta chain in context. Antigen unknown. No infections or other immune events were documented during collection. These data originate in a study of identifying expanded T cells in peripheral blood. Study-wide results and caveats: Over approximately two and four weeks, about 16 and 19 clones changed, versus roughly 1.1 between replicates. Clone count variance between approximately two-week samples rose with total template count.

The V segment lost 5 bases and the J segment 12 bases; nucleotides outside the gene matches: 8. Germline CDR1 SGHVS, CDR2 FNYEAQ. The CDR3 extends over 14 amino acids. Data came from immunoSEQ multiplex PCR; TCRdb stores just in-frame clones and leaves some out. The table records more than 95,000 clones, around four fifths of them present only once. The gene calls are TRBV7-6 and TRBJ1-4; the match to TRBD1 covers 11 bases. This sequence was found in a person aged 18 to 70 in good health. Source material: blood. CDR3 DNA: TGTGCCAGCAGCCGCACCGGGACAGGGGGGGAACTGTTTTTT. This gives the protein CASSRTGTGGELFF. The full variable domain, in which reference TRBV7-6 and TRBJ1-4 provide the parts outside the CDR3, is GAGVSQSPRYKVTKRGQDVALRCDPISGHVSLYWYRQALGQGPEFLTYFNYEAQQDKSGLPNDRFSAERPEGSISTLTIQRTEQRDSAMYRCASSRTGTGGELFFGSGTQLSVL.